Included here is one T cell receptor (beta chain) sequence, with context. This clone appeared a few times. The specificity of this receptor is unknown. Base qualities are not at hand, and no much larger clone is one base apart. The sample's time point label, decoded: baseline before first vaccination. Samples from vaccinated people were obtained from the UK trials COV001 and COV002, which included a single-blind randomized controlled phase 2/3 trial of AZD1222 (ChAdOx1 nCoV-19) in healthy adults. For TCRbeta chain sequencing, PBMC samples from trial participants were taken at day 0 and at day 28 after the second dose. The data stem from a study of T cell responses to AZD1222 COVID-19 vaccine (dated by TCRdb to about 2021). Study-wide context: AZD1222 recipients with second doses at about 4 weeks or about 12 weeks were pooled, because spike-specific TCR depth and breadth did not differ between schedules. TCR sequencing was performed for roughly 250 trial participants, of whom roughly 200 were given two doses of AZD1222 and around 26 were given two doses of MenACWY control vaccine. Enrollment into the trials was organized by age into subgroups of 18-55, 56-69 and 70-plus years, and those subgroups contained about 160, 30 and 59 TCR-sequenced participants, respectively.

Overall study outcomes, separate from this receptor: The 56-69-year group was small, and its depth increase did not reach significance, likely because of low power. The whole spike protein was spanned by vaccine-associated CD4 TCRs, and dominant responses were seen in regions 160-218 and 743-854. Epitopes outside the regions mutated in the B.1.351 and B.1.1.7 variants were reportedly recognized by nearly half of the unique spike-specific TCRs. After two AZD1222 doses, spike-specific TCR breadth and depth were significantly higher than at day 0 and than in MenACWY recipients. Conclusions about previously exposed vaccinees are limited because only six or seven AZD1222 recipients were SARS-CoV-2 seropositive at baseline. Participants were mostly white British, with more females than males. The authors suggested clonal diversity may have been underestimated. Because no samples from the day 14 peak response were available, repertoires could be characterized only after the peak T cell response.

The CDR3 regions of human TCRbeta chains were subjected to immunosequencing. Processing in the source paper ran as follows. TCRs in the repertoires were compared against a reference library of SARS-CoV-2-specific TCRs that had been generated with the MIRA antigen-specificity platform. Breadth was defined as the fraction of unique TCRs that were SARS-CoV-2-associated, and depth was defined as the fraction of total T cells that were SARS-CoV-2-associated. Each spike-specific TCR was assigned to its reactive spike region and to a CD4 or CD8 class using the MIRA data. Log10-transformed breadth and depth values were compared by one-way ANOVA with Sidak's multiple comparisons tests. Imported from immuneACCESS, the table was reduced by TCRdb to in-frame sequences with V and J called. These copies leave out some clones; in studies compared against another copy, an unresolved V gene accounts for under half, and the cause of the remainder is not known. V, J and clone size are taken as reported in that table, and D and trimming were inferred from the DNA itself. The sample table records approximately 140,000 clones; over 75% of these occur just once. The top ten hold 1.1% to 1.5% of the sample.

V loses 7 bases of germline sequence and J loses 3 bases, and the interval between the two ends is 13 bases. Reading from cysteine to phenylalanine, the CDR3 counts 14 amino acids. Just the 42-base CDR3 DNA is kept, in frame starting at base 1. The germline V gene supplies CDR1 SNHLY and CDR2 FYNNEI. The clonotype comes from an adult in good health. The chain joins TRBV2 to TRBJ1-5, with the D gene too uncertain to name. The source was peripheral blood, collected on day 0 of AZD1222 vaccination. The DNA sequence is given as TGTGCCAGCATCCCCCCCGGGTCCAATCAGCCCCAGCATTTT. It is translated as CASIPPGSNQPQHF.